Described below is a single T cell receptor beta chain sequence and its context. Generated by immunoSEQ multiplex PCR, the TCRdb table keeps only in-frame clones and is missing some. The sample includes over 90,000 clones, around 84% seen only once; the top ten take around 2.9%. The CDR3 has 15 amino acids. V was shortened by 2 bases and J by 1 base, with 9 bases between the two germline ends. The germline V gene encodes CDR1 MNHEY and CDR2 SMNVEV (reference sequence). This entry is derived from a study of blood T cell repertoires in COVID-19. V usage is TRBV27 and J usage is TRBJ1-3; D unclear. This sequence originates from a man aged 45-65 years with active or convalescent COVID-19. Sequenced material: peripheral blood. The CDR3 DNA reads as TGTGCCAGCAGTTTAAATGCGGTATCTGGAAACACCATATATTTT. Encoded protein: CASSLNAVSGNTIYF.